This T cell receptor beta chain was sequenced in a study of monozygotic twins with cystic fibrosis. Germline V gives CDR1 GTSNPN, CDR2 SVGIG (reference sequence). The CDR3 has 14 residues. Trimming cost V 7 bases and J 2 bases, with 17 bases left between them. Concerning this clone: The antigen is undetermined.

Data came from immunoSEQ multiplex PCR; TCRdb stores just in-frame clones and leaves some out. The repertoire holds tens of thousands of clones, 84% seen once, with roughly 1.5% in the top ten. Study-wide findings and caveats: Clonality was generally low (median roughly 0.009), higher in the most severe patients.

This TCR derives from a girl aged 2-15 years with cystic fibrosis. Specimen: blood. The chain combines TRBV30 with TRBJ1-2; tentative D call: TRBD1 (6 bases). CDR3 amino acids: CASHTSGQNYGYTF. CDR3 bases: TGTGCCTCCCATACCTCGGGACAAAACTATGGCTACACCTTC.